The present TCR beta chain was sequenced within a study of blood T cell repertoires in COVID-19. Whole-study context: Collection of acute and convalescent COVID-19 samples took place in the United States, Italy and Spain. From T cells, B-cell-depleted T cells, or PBMCs came the material, which was cDNA or gDNA.

The CDR3 has 14 residues. V was shortened by 3 bases and J by 10 bases, with 16 bases between the two germline ends. Germline values: CDR1 MRHNA, CDR2 SNTAGT. There are a few counts of this clone. In the source study's methods: Amplification of reference gene primers provided the estimated nucleated cell counts. Libraries were prepared by immunoSEQ multiplex PCR; TCRdb keeps only in-frame clonotypes and omits some of them. V, J and clone size are taken as reported in that table, and D and trimming were inferred from the DNA itself. Of roughly 120,000 clones listed, 75% to 90% were seen once; the top ten hold approximately 8.1%.

This TCR was recovered from a woman aged 40-49 years with acute or convalescent COVID-19. Sample: peripheral blood. The chain combines TRBV6-4 with TRBJ1-5; no clear D. CDR3 sequence reads: CASSDQAAYGPQHF. CDR3 DNA: TGTGCCAGCAGTGATCAGGCAGCCTACGGACCCCAGCATTTT.